The rows below give T cell receptor beta chains drawn from one sample of a study of spatial heterogeneity in lung cancer. TCRdb recomputed calls from the 5' RACE reads with MiXCR, one row per CDR3 protein. The repertoire holds about 1,500 distinct CDR3 sequences, with around 5.5% as singletons. The specimen comprised lung tumor tissue, sampled at surgery. The receptors were gathered from a male donor with early-stage non-small cell lung cancer. Both conserved end residues are part of each CDR3. The D gene is left open where the match is weak. Clone size is stated in some rows and not others, as once, few, many or a class when expanded.

abundance: many
v_gene: TRBV12-3/TRBV12-4
len: 14
d_gene: TRBD1
j_gene: TRBJ2-5
CDR3nt: TGTGCCAGCGCAAGACAGGGAAGGAAAGAGACCCAGTACTTC
CDR3aa: CASARQGRKETQYF

abundance: medium-sized
v_gene: TRBV27
len: 14
d_gene: TRBD1
j_gene: TRBJ1-2
CDR3nt: TGTGCCAGCAGCTCTACCGGGACAGACTATGGCTACACCTTC
CDR3aa: CASSSTGTDYGYTF

abundance: large
v_gene: TRBV9
len: 17
d_gene: TRBD2
j_gene: TRBJ2-7
CDR3nt: TGTGCCAGCAGCGTAGATTTGGGGACTAGCGGGGGATACGAGCAGTACTTC
CDR3aa: CASSVDLGTSGGYEQYF

abundance: many
v_gene: TRBV30
len: 14
d_gene: TRBD1
j_gene: TRBJ2-7
CDR3nt: TGTGCCTGGAGTACCCGGACAGGTTCCTACGAGCAGTACTTC
CDR3aa: CAWSTRTGSYEQYF

abundance: large
v_gene: TRBV11-3
len: 13
d_gene: -
j_gene: TRBJ2-2
CDR3nt: TGTGCCAGCAGCTTAAGGGACACCGGGGAGCTGTTTTTT
CDR3aa: CASSLRDTGELFF

abundance: medium-sized
v_gene: TRBV5-1
len: 14
d_gene: -
j_gene: TRBJ1-1
CDR3nt: TGCGCCAGCAGAACCCACAGGGATGACACTGAAGCTTTCTTT
CDR3aa: CASRTHRDDTEAFF

abundance: medium-sized
v_gene: TRBV6-2/TRBV6-3
len: 11
d_gene: TRBD1
j_gene: TRBJ1-1
CDR3nt: TGTGCCAGCACTCAGGGGGCCGGAGCTTTCTTT
CDR3aa: CASTQGAGAFF

abundance: medium-sized
v_gene: TRBV5-4
len: 14
d_gene: -
j_gene: TRBJ2-7
CDR3nt: TGTGCCAGCAGCTTGGCCGAGGGGGCCTACGAGCAGTACTTC
CDR3aa: CASSLAEGAYEQYF

abundance: few
v_gene: TRBV2
len: 13
d_gene: -
j_gene: TRBJ2-3
CDR3nt: TGTGCCTGGGGAACTAGCTCCACAGATACGCAGTATTTT
CDR3aa: CAWGTSSTDTQYF

abundance: large
v_gene: TRBV6-1
len: 14
d_gene: -
j_gene: TRBJ1-4
CDR3nt: TGTGCCAGCAGTGAAGGGACAGCTAATGAAAAACTGTTTTTT
CDR3aa: CASSEGTANEKLFF

abundance: medium-sized
v_gene: TRBV12-3/TRBV12-4
len: 15
d_gene: TRBD1
j_gene: TRBJ1-5
CDR3nt: TGTGCCAGCAGTCAGTTGACAGGGAGCGGACAGCCCCAGCATTTT
CDR3aa: CASSQLTGSGQPQHF

abundance: medium-sized
v_gene: TRBV20-1
len: 14
d_gene: TRBD1
j_gene: TRBJ1-1
CDR3nt: TGCAGTGCGAATCCCGGGACAGGGGAGGCGGAAGCTTTCTTT
CDR3aa: CSANPGTGEAEAFF

abundance: medium-sized
v_gene: TRBV7-9
len: 16
d_gene: TRBD1
j_gene: TRBJ2-1
CDR3nt: TGTGCCAGCAGCACGCGGGACAGGGGGCGCCGGAATGAGCAGTTCTTC
CDR3aa: CASSTRDRGRRNEQFF

abundance: medium-sized
v_gene: TRBV2
len: 15
d_gene: -
j_gene: TRBJ2-5
CDR3nt: TGTGCCAGCAGTGAGGCCAGGGGGGTTATTGAGACCCAGTACTTC
CDR3aa: CASSEARGVIETQYF

abundance: medium-sized
v_gene: TRBV7-2
len: 16
d_gene: TRBD2
j_gene: TRBJ2-5
CDR3nt: TGTGCCAGCAGCCCCCGACTAGCGGGGAACCAAGAGACCCAGTACTTC
CDR3aa: CASSPRLAGNQETQYF

abundance: medium-sized
v_gene: TRBV14
len: 15
d_gene: -
j_gene: TRBJ2-7
CDR3nt: TGTGCCAGCAGCCCGACGCGGGCGGGTTCCTACGAGCAGTACTTC
CDR3aa: CASSPTRAGSYEQYF

abundance: many
v_gene: TRBV20-1
len: 13
d_gene: TRBD1
j_gene: TRBJ1-2
CDR3nt: TGCAGTGCTAGAGAATGGACAGGGGAAGGCTACACCTTC
CDR3aa: CSAREWTGEGYTF

abundance: medium-sized
v_gene: TRBV10-3
len: 13
d_gene: TRBD2
j_gene: TRBJ2-7
CDR3nt: TGTGCCACCGGCCCCAGCGGGGATTACGAGCAGTACTTC
CDR3aa: CATGPSGDYEQYF

abundance: medium-sized
v_gene: TRBV12-3/TRBV12-4
len: 14
d_gene: -
j_gene: TRBJ2-3
CDR3nt: TGTGCCAGCAGTTTAGCGGTCGCCGGAGGATTGCAGTATTTT
CDR3aa: CASSLAVAGGLQYF

abundance: medium-sized
v_gene: TRBV2
len: 15
d_gene: -
j_gene: TRBJ2-3
CDR3nt: TGTGCCAGCATAAAAGGGCTTGGTTACACAGATACGCAGTATTTT
CDR3aa: CASIKGLGYTDTQYF

abundance: medium-sized
v_gene: TRBV30
len: 13
d_gene: TRBD1
j_gene: TRBJ2-7
CDR3nt: TGTGCCTGGAGAGCGGACAGGTCTTACGAGCAGTACTTC
CDR3aa: CAWRADRSYEQYF

abundance: medium-sized
v_gene: TRBV11-3
len: 14
d_gene: -
j_gene: TRBJ2-7
CDR3nt: TGTGCCAGCAGCCCCGACGGTCTTCCTTACGAGCAGTACTTC
CDR3aa: CASSPDGLPYEQYF

abundance: few
v_gene: TRBV21-1
len: 19
d_gene: -
j_gene: TRBJ2-3
CDR3nt: TGTGCCAGCAGCAAAGCCTTCTCACCGACTAGCGGTGGCACAGATACGCAGTATTTT
CDR3aa: CASSKAFSPTSGGTDTQYF

abundance: medium-sized
v_gene: TRBV6-6
len: 14
d_gene: TRBD1
j_gene: TRBJ1-5
CDR3nt: TGTGCCAGCAGTTCAAAGGGGGCGTATCAGCCCCAGCATTTT
CDR3aa: CASSSKGAYQPQHF

abundance: many
v_gene: TRBV10-1
len: 14
d_gene: -
j_gene: TRBJ2-1
CDR3nt: TGCGCCAGCAGTGCGAACGTGGGGGACAATGAGCAGTTCTTC
CDR3aa: CASSANVGDNEQFF

abundance: medium-sized
v_gene: TRBV28
len: 14
d_gene: -
j_gene: TRBJ1-1
CDR3nt: TGTGCCAGCGTCCCCACTCACCCGAACACTGAAGCTTTCTTT
CDR3aa: CASVPTHPNTEAFF

abundance: medium-sized
v_gene: TRBV6-5
len: 17
d_gene: TRBD2
j_gene: TRBJ2-3
CDR3nt: TGTGCCAGCAGCCGCGGACTAGCGGGGGGTCGTACAGATACGCAGTATTTT
CDR3aa: CASSRGLAGGRTDTQYF

abundance: -
v_gene: TRBV4-3
len: 16
d_gene: -
j_gene: TRBJ2-4
CDR3nt: TGCGCCAGCAGCCAAGATGTAGCGCCCGCCAAAAACATTCAGTACTTC
CDR3aa: CASSQDVAPAKNIQYF

abundance: medium-sized
v_gene: TRBV6-5
len: 14
d_gene: -
j_gene: TRBJ2-7
CDR3nt: TGTGCCAGCACCTACCGGGGATGGGGCTACGAGCAGTACTTC
CDR3aa: CASTYRGWGYEQYF

abundance: medium-sized
v_gene: TRBV9
len: 16
d_gene: TRBD2
j_gene: TRBJ2-2
CDR3nt: TGTGCCAGCAGCCCCCCCCCGGGGGGGCCTTTCGGGGAGCTGTTTTTT
CDR3aa: CASSPPPGGPFGELFF

abundance: large
v_gene: TRBV5-4
len: 15
d_gene: TRBD2
j_gene: TRBJ2-2
CDR3nt: TGTGCCAGCAGCCCCAAGGCGGGGGACACCGGGGAGCTGTTTTTT
CDR3aa: CASSPKAGDTGELFF

abundance: medium-sized
v_gene: TRBV29-1
len: 13
d_gene: -
j_gene: TRBJ2-1
CDR3nt: TGCAGCGTTGGGAAGAGCCTCTACAATGAGCAGTTCTTC
CDR3aa: CSVGKSLYNEQFF

abundance: medium-sized
v_gene: TRBV7-9
len: 13
d_gene: TRBD1
j_gene: TRBJ2-2
CDR3nt: TGTGCCAGCAGCTGGACAGGGACCGGGGAGCTGTTTTTT
CDR3aa: CASSWTGTGELFF

abundance: medium-sized
v_gene: TRBV19
len: 14
d_gene: TRBD1
j_gene: TRBJ2-7
CDR3nt: TGTGCCAGTAACCCCAGGGACAGGGACTACGAGCAGTACTTC
CDR3aa: CASNPRDRDYEQYF

abundance: medium-sized
v_gene: TRBV7-8
len: 16
d_gene: -
j_gene: TRBJ1-5
CDR3nt: TGTGCCAGCAGCTTAGCGAGGTCGACAGGCAATCAGCCCCAGCATTTT
CDR3aa: CASSLARSTGNQPQHF

abundance: medium-sized
v_gene: TRBV5-1
len: 14
d_gene: -
j_gene: TRBJ1-1
CDR3nt: TGCGCCAGCAGCTTGTATACCATGAACACTGAAGCTTTCTTT
CDR3aa: CASSLYTMNTEAFF

abundance: once
v_gene: TRBV28
len: 14
d_gene: -
j_gene: TRBJ1-1
CDR3nt: TGTGCCAGCAGTTCGGACAGATCGAACACTGAAGCTTTCTTT
CDR3aa: CASSSDRSNTEAFF

abundance: large
v_gene: TRBV10-2
len: 15
d_gene: TRBD2
j_gene: TRBJ2-7
CDR3nt: TGCGCCAGCAGTCCGACTAGCGGGGCCTCCTACGAGCAGTACTTC
CDR3aa: CASSPTSGASYEQYF

abundance: medium-sized
v_gene: TRBV14
len: 17
d_gene: TRBD1
j_gene: TRBJ2-1
CDR3nt: TGTGCCAGCAGCCAAGATCTTAGGCAGGGGGCCAACAATGAGCAGTTCTTC
CDR3aa: CASSQDLRQGANNEQFF

abundance: medium-sized
v_gene: TRBV12-3/TRBV12-4
len: 15
d_gene: TRBD1
j_gene: TRBJ2-3
CDR3nt: TGTGCCAGCAGTTTCAGGCAGGGGGTTGCAGATACGCAGTATTTT
CDR3aa: CASSFRQGVADTQYF

abundance: large
v_gene: TRBV12-3/TRBV12-4
len: 14
d_gene: -
j_gene: TRBJ2-7
CDR3nt: TGTGCCAGCAGTTCTGCCGGGACTGTAGGCGAGCAGTACTTC
CDR3aa: CASSSAGTVGEQYF

abundance: medium-sized
v_gene: TRBV7-2
len: 13
d_gene: -
j_gene: TRBJ1-2
CDR3nt: TGTGCCAGCAGCCCCGACCAGAACTATGGCTACACCTTC
CDR3aa: CASSPDQNYGYTF

abundance: -
v_gene: TRBV7-7
len: 13
d_gene: -
j_gene: TRBJ1-4
CDR3nt: TGTGCTAGCAGCTTAGTAAGAAGCGAAAAACTGTTTTTT
CDR3aa: CASSLVRSEKLFF

abundance: medium-sized
v_gene: TRBV18
len: 13
d_gene: -
j_gene: TRBJ2-7
CDR3nt: TGTGCCAGCTCACCGGTAGGCAGGGTCGAGCAGTACTTC
CDR3aa: CASSPVGRVEQYF

abundance: large
v_gene: TRBV15
len: 16
d_gene: -
j_gene: TRBJ2-6
CDR3nt: TGTGCCACCAGCAGAGAGGCTGGTTCTGGGGCCAACGTCCTGACTTTC
CDR3aa: CATSREAGSGANVLTF

abundance: medium-sized
v_gene: TRBV12-3/TRBV12-4
len: 16
d_gene: -
j_gene: TRBJ1-1
CDR3nt: TGTGCCAGCAGTCACACTTGGGGCAGGGAAGGGACTGAAGCTTTCTTT
CDR3aa: CASSHTWGREGTEAFF

abundance: medium-sized
v_gene: TRBV5-8
len: 15
d_gene: TRBD1
j_gene: TRBJ2-1
CDR3nt: TGTGCCAGCAGCCCGAGAAGACAGGGGTACAATGAGCAGTTCTTC
CDR3aa: CASSPRRQGYNEQFF

abundance: large
v_gene: TRBV28
len: 17
d_gene: TRBD1
j_gene: TRBJ2-1
CDR3nt: TGTGCCAGCCAACCGGACAGGTTGTTCGTGGAGGCCGCGGAGCAGTTCTTC
CDR3aa: CASQPDRLFVEAAEQFF

abundance: medium-sized
v_gene: TRBV28
len: 17
d_gene: -
j_gene: TRBJ1-3
CDR3nt: TGTGCCAGCAGTCTTTCGACCAGGCTTGGGTCTGGAAACACCATATATTTT
CDR3aa: CASSLSTRLGSGNTIYF

abundance: medium-sized
v_gene: TRBV7-3
len: 15
d_gene: TRBD2
j_gene: TRBJ2-3
CDR3nt: TGTGCCAGCAGCTCCGTTAGCGGGGGTGGTGATACGCAGTATTTT
CDR3aa: CASSSVSGGGDTQYF

abundance: -
v_gene: TRBV5-1
len: 15
d_gene: TRBD1
j_gene: TRBJ1-1
CDR3nt: TGCGCCAGCAGCTTGGAGACAGGGGGCTTTACTGAAGCTTTCTTT
CDR3aa: CASSLETGGFTEAFF

abundance: few
v_gene: TRBV20-1
len: 13
d_gene: -
j_gene: TRBJ1-1
CDR3nt: TGCAGTGCTAGACCCCGGGGGGGGACTGAAGCTTTCTTT
CDR3aa: CSARPRGGTEAFF